One sample yielded the 5 T cell receptor beta chains listed below, sequenced in a study of blood T cells in healthy people across ages (dated by TCRdb to the mid-2010s). The protocol used for the library was 5' RACE. The instrument was an Illumina HiSeq 2500. A second about 7 to 11 cycle PCR used a sample-barcoded 5' primer and a J-beta primer mix. TCRdb redid the processing of the public reads, applying fastp at Q25 and MiXCR, and retained in-frame beta chains. Here each entry gathers all rows of one CDR3 protein and keeps the most common genes and DNA. Recorded for this sample are some 800,000 distinct CDR3 sequences; more than 20% of them occurred a single time. 3% to 4% of the sample is in the top ten clones. These data also featured in a second study, about T cells of mothers and their children.

The specimen sequenced was blood. The receptors were gathered from a boy between 10 and 17 years old in good health.

This chain joins TRBV25-1 and TRBJ1-2; a weak D match, TRBD1 (6 bases). This CDR3 is 13 amino acids long. V shed 4 bases and J shed 8 bases, with 14 bases lying between them. Germline V gene data show CDR1 as MGHDK and CDR2 as SYGVNS. CDR3 sequence (DNA): TGTGCCAGCAGTGTTTTTGAGACAGGAGGCTACACCTTC. Its translation is CASSVFETGGYTF.

This chain links TRBV28 with TRBJ2-4; D may be TRBD2 (7 bases). The V end lost 8 bases, the J end lost 2 bases, and 16 bases lay between the germline ends. The CDR3 has 15 residues. Germline V gene sequence: CDR1 MDHEN, CDR2 SYDVKM. For the CDR3, the DNA is TGTGCCAGCGGCGCGCGGGGGCGAACCAAAAACATTCAGTACTTC. Translating it yields CASGARGRTKNIQYF.

The chain is built from TRBV4-3 and TRBJ1-3, with 7 nucleotides matching TRBD1. The CDR3 runs 16 residues. J gave up 2 bases and V 0 bases, and 4 bases lay outside the gene matches. The germline gives CDR1 LGHNA, CDR2 YSLEER. In DNA, the CDR3 is TGCGCCAGCAGCCAAGACTACAGGGGACCTGGAAACACCATATATTTT. Translated: CASSQDYRGPGNTIYF.

A few counts support this clonotype. J is TRBJ2-5 and V is TRBV7-9, with D tentatively TRBD2 (5 bases). Matching the DNA end better, TRBJ2-7 makes the J call doubtful. Germline V gives CDR1 SEHNR, CDR2 FQNEAQ (reference sequence). The CDR3 extends over 14 amino acids. The CDR3 here is CASLAGHTTYEQYF. The CDR3 DNA sequence: TGTGCCAGCCTCGCGGGTCACACAACCTACGAGCAGTACTTC.

This chain uses TRBV7-9 with TRBJ1-1, with a possible D match to TRBD1 (6 bases). V was clipped by 0 bases and J by 0 bases, with 11 bases between them. The CDR3 runs to 16 residues. Germline V CDR1 and CDR2: SEHNR, FQNEAQ (reference sequence). The CDR3 sequence is CASSLAHTGMNTEAFF. DNA for the CDR3: TGTGCCAGCAGCTTAGCCCATACAGGGATGAACACTGAAGCTTTCTTT. The full variable domain, rest sourced from reference TRBV7-9 and TRBJ1-1, is DTGVSQNPRHKITKRGQNVTFRCDPISEHNRLYWYRQTLGQGPEFLTYFQNEAQLEKSRLLSDRFSAERPKGSFSTLEIQRTEQGDSAMYLCASSLAHTGMNTEAFFGQGTRLTVV.